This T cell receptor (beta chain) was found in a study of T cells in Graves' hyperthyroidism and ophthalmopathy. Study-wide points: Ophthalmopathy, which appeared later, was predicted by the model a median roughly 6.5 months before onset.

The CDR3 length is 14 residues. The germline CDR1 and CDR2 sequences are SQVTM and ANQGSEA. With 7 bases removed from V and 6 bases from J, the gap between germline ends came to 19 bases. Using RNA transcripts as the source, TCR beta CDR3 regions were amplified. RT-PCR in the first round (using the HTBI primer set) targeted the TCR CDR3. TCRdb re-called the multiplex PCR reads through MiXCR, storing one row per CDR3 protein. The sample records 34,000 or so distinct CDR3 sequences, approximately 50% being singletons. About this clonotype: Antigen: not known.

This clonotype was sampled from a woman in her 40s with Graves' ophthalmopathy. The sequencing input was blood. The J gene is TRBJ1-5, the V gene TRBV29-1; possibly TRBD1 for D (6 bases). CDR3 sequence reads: CSAATGGEGQPQHF. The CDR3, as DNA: TGCAGCGCGGCTACGGGGGGCGAAGGTCAGCCCCAGCATTTT.